These 25 T cell receptor beta chains originate from one sample sequenced in a study of T cell changes during pregnancy in multiple sclerosis. The data were produced by immunoSEQ multiplex PCR, yet TCRdb's version contains in-frame clones alone and is incomplete. This table has some 70,000 clones, roughly 90% appearing once. Sequences were derived from CD4+ T cells from peripheral blood mononuclear cells, sampled in the third trimester of pregnancy. These TCRs come from a female donor in good health, enrolled as a control in a pregnancy study.

This clone was recorded only once. This chain connects TRBV4-3 to TRBJ1-4, with 8 bases matching TRBD1. The V gene's germline CDR1 is LGHNA and CDR2 YSLEER. With V trimmed by 3 bases and J by 6 bases, 0 bases remained unmatched. This CDR3 is built from 13 residues. CDR3 nucleotides: TGCGCCAGCAGCCAGGACAGGGATGAAAAACTGTTTTTT. The encoded protein is CASSQDRDEKLFF.

The gene calls are TRBV6-5 and TRBJ1-6, with D possibly TRBD1 on 5 matching bases. This CDR3 has 15 residues. V dropped 2 bases and J dropped 3 bases, with 8 bases sitting between them. Germline V gene lookup returns CDR1 MNHEY and CDR2 SVGAGI. CDR3 sequence: CASSYEQDYNSPLHF. CDR3 in DNA: TGTGCCAGCAGTTACGAACAGGACTATAATTCACCCCTCCACTTT.

The CDR3 sequence: CASSERTGANNEKLFF. In DNA form, the CDR3 reads TGTGCCAGCAGCGAGCGGACAGGGGCGAATAATGAAAAACTGTTTTTT. V is TRBV7-2 and J is TRBJ1-4, with TRBD1 matching 9 bases. Germline V gives CDR1 SGHTA, CDR2 FQGNSA. V lost 5 bases and J lost 4; bases outside the gene matches: 8. The CDR3 runs to 16 residues.

As for this clone: An end of the junction differs from the germline gene, which may be a read error. The V gene is TRBV2, the J gene TRBJ1-2; no definite D call. The germline V gene has CDR1 SNHLY and CDR2 FYNNEI. The CDR3 has 11 residues. CDR3: CASRWFAQDSF. As DNA, the CDR3 is TGTGCCAGCAGGTGGTTCGCGCAGGACTCCTTC. The entire variable domain, with the rest obtained from reference TRBV2 and TRBJ1-2, is as follows: EPEVTQTPSHQVTQMGQEVILRCVPISNHLYFYWYRQILGQKVEFLVSFYNNEISEKSEIFDDQFSVERPDGSNFTLKIRSTKLEDSAMYFCASRWFAQDSFGSGTRLTVV.

The chain recombines TRBV30 with TRBJ1-6; TRBD1 aligns across 8 bases. Germline V gene data show CDR1 as GTSNPN and CDR2 as SVGIG (reference sequence). V lost 5 bases, J lost 8 bases, and 8 bases stayed unmatched. CDR3 length: 14 amino acids. The CDR3, as DNA: TGTGCCTGGGGGGTTGGACAGGGCCATTCACCCCTCCACTTT. This translates into CAWGVGQGHSPLHF.

This clone was recorded a few times. The genes are TRBV4-1 and TRBJ1-5, with a tentative D call TRBD1 (5 bases). The CDR3 runs to 15 residues. Deletions cut 4 bases from V and 0 bases from J, with 10 bases between. CDR1 MGHRA and CDR2 YSYEKL come from the germline V gene. In nucleotides, the CDR3 is TGCGCCAGCAGCCCAGGAGGGACTAGCAATCAGCCCCAGCATTTT. This codes for CASSPGGTSNQPQHF.

V is TRBV7-2 and J is TRBJ1-1, with TRBD1 as a possible D gene (5 bases). Germline V gives CDR1 SGHTA, CDR2 FQGNSA. The CDR3 is 16 residues long. Trimming removed 1 base from V and 1 base from J, with 13 bases in between. This CDR3 is CASSLVETGGNTEAFF. CDR3 in DNA: TGTGCCAGCAGCTTAGTAGAAACAGGCGGGAACACTGAAGCTTTCTTT.

The chain is built from TRBV10-3 and TRBJ1-1; no reliable D call. The CDR3 spans 16 residues. In germline, CDR1 is ENHRY, CDR2 SYGVKD. Trimming pared 6 bases from V and 1 base from J, leaving 18 bases between. CDR3 in amino acids: CAIRDPHRLENTEAFF. The CDR3 DNA reads TGTGCCATCAGAGATCCACACCGCCTAGAGAACACTGAAGCTTTCTTT.

V gene TRBV15 combines with J gene TRBJ2-5, with 7 nucleotides matching TRBD1. Unmatched junction bases numbered 5, after V lost 2 bases and J lost 2 bases. This CDR3 has 15 amino acids. Germline V gene lookup returns CDR1 LNHNV and CDR2 YYDKDF (reference sequence). CDR3 in amino acids: CATSRSSGQQETQYF. As DNA, the CDR3 is TGTGCCACCAGCAGATCCTCGGGACAGCAAGAGACCCAGTACTTC.

This chain uses TRBV25-1 with TRBJ2-7; TRBD1 matches at 9 bases. Germline CDR1 reads MGHDK; CDR2 reads SYGVNS. The CDR3 covers 16 residues. V shed 1 base and J 0 bases; nucleotides not matched to a gene: 4. The CDR3 nucleotides are TGTGCCAGCAGTGAATTCCCGGGACAGGGCTCCTACGAGCAGTACTTC. Encoded protein: CASSEFPGQGSYEQYF.

The chain uses TRBV4-1 and TRBJ2-5; no reliable D call. From germline, CDR1 is MGHRA and CDR2 YSYEKL. Trimming removed 0 bases at V and 7 bases at J, with 6 bases between. This CDR3 contains 12 residues. The chain's CDR3 is CASSQDLLTQYF. The CDR3 nucleotides read TGCGCCAGCAGCCAAGATCTTTTGACCCAGTACTTC.

The chain employs TRBV5-6 and TRBJ1-2, with 7 bases identical to TRBD1. The trim removed 4 bases at V and 9 bases at J, leaving 12 bases unmatched. From germline, CDR1 is SGHDT and CDR2 YYEEEE. The CDR3 has 14 residues. The CDR3 spells CASSIGTVVDRYTF. The CDR3 DNA sequence: TGTGCCAGCAGCATCGGGACAGTAGTTGATCGCTACACCTTC.

J is TRBJ2-2 and V is TRBV9, with 8 bases that match TRBD2. The length of the CDR3 is 16 residues. The V segment lost 0 bases and the J segment 4 bases; nucleotides outside the gene matches: 5. The germline CDR1 and CDR2 sequences are SGDLS and YYNGEE. The CDR3 nucleotides are TGTGCCAGCAGCGTAGCGGGGGGGCGATCCACCGGGGAGCTGTTTTTT. This encodes CASSVAGGRSTGELFF. Full variable domain (remainder filled in from reference TRBV9 and TRBJ2-2): DSGVTQTPKHLITATGQRVTLRCSPRSGDLSVYWYQQSLDQGLQFLIQYYNGEERAKGNILERFSAQQFPDLHSELNLSSLELGDSALYFCASSVAGGRSTGELFFGEGSRLTVL.

This chain uses TRBV6-6 with TRBJ1-4; D not certain. Deletions cut 5 bases from V and 4 bases from J, with 11 bases between. The CDR3 has 14 residues. Germline V gene sequence: CDR1 MNHNY, CDR2 SVGAGI (reference sequence). Here the CDR3 reads CASSSGRNNEKLFF. DNA for the CDR3: TGTGCCAGCAGTAGCGGACGGAATAATGAAAAACTGTTTTTT.

The rearrangement joins TRBV18 to TRBJ2-7; 9 bases are shared with TRBD1. The CDR3 is 14 residues long. J lost 9 bases, V lost 2 bases, and 8 bases had no gene match. In germline, CDR1 is KGHSH, CDR2 LQKENI. DNA for the CDR3: TGTGCCAGCTCACCAGATCAATTGGACAGGGGGCAGTACTTC. As protein: CASSPDQLDRGQYF.

This sequence joins TRBV7-6 and TRBJ2-4; the D gene is possibly TRBD2 (6 bases). CDR1 is SGHVS and CDR2 is FNYEAQ in the germline V gene. V was cut by 0 bases and J by 7 bases, with 13 bases left in between. This CDR3 comprises 15 residues. The CDR3 is CASSLAGGSVNIQYF. In DNA form, the CDR3 reads TGTGCCAGCAGCTTAGCTGGGGGGTCTGTGAACATTCAGTACTTC.

This clone was detected once. The chain carries TRBV21-1 and TRBJ1-1; the D segment call TRBD1 is taken from the table without a DNA check. TRBV21-1 is classified as a pseudogene. The CDR3 has 15 residues. CDR3 in amino acids: CASSKRDRGCSEAFF. The CDR3 DNA is TGTGCCAGCAGCAAAAGGGACAGAGGATGCTCTGAAGCTTTCTTT.

The chain is built from TRBV19 and TRBJ2-5; 14 nucleotides agree with TRBD2. The germline gives CDR1 LNHDA, CDR2 SQIVND (reference sequence). This CDR3 region has 18 residues. V trimming: 3 bases; J trimming: 5 bases; junction bases outside the gene matches: 11. The CDR3 DNA sequence: TGTGCCAGTAGTATTCCGGGACTAGCGGGGGCTGGGGCTGAGACCCAGTACTTC. It specifies CASSIPGLAGAGAETQYF.

The V and J genes are TRBV7-9 and TRBJ1-2, with D uncertain. The germline V gene encodes CDR1 SEHNR and CDR2 FQNEAQ (reference sequence). The V gene lost 5 bases and the J gene lost 8 bases, with 18 bases spanning the gap. The CDR3 is 14 residues long. The CDR3 nucleotides are TGTGCCAGCAGCACTGGGCCCTCCCCCCGCGGCTACACCTTC. Translated: CASSTGPSPRGYTF.

J is TRBJ1-1 and V is TRBV18, with D possibly TRBD1 on 5 matching bases. Trimming took off 8 bases at V and 4 bases at J, with 20 bases between the two ends. CDR1 and CDR2 (germline): KGHSH, LQKENI. This CDR3 region has 15 residues. Here the CDR3 reads CASHFGGGSGTEAFF. The CDR3 DNA is TGTGCCAGCCATTTCGGCGGGGGATCGGGCACTGAAGCTTTCTTT.

The gene calls are TRBV18 and TRBJ1-1; D is possibly TRBD1 (6 bases). The CDR3 runs 14 residues. V was shortened by 3 bases and J by 1 base, with 9 bases between the two germline ends. Looked up from germline, CDR1 is KGHSH and CDR2 is LQKENI. Here the CDR3 reads CASSPGQTNTEAFF. The CDR3 nucleotides are TGTGCCAGCTCACCTGGACAGACGAACACTGAAGCTTTCTTT.

This clone appeared a single time. This chain links TRBV7-3 with TRBJ2-7; tentatively, D is TRBD1 (5 bases). V was cut by 4 bases and J by 6 bases, with 13 bases left in between. This CDR3 has 13 residues. Germline V gene lookup returns CDR1 SGHTA and CDR2 FQGTGA. For the CDR3, the DNA is TGTGCCAGCAGCTCGACGGACAAGGGCGAGCAGTACTTC. Translated: CASSSTDKGEQYF. Full variable domain (missing parts from reference TRBV7-3 and TRBJ2-7): GAGVSQTPSNKVTEKGKYVELRCDPISGHTALYWYRQSLGQGPEFLIYFQGTGAADDSGLPNDRFFAVRPEGSVSTLKIQRTERGDSAVYLCASSSTDKGEQYFGPGTRLTVT.

The rearrangement uses TRBV27 and TRBJ2-3; D ambiguous. V lost 5 bases and J lost 0, with 9 bases in between. Germline V gene sequence: CDR1 MNHEY, CDR2 SMNVEV (reference sequence). The CDR3 totals 14 residues. As DNA, the CDR3 is TGTGCCAGCAGTCGGTTCTCTAGCACAGATACGCAGTATTTT. Amino acids: CASSRFSSTDTQYF.

This sequence joins TRBV5-1 and TRBJ1-1, with D hard to call. Trimming removed 4 bases at V and 3 bases at J, with 16 bases between. This CDR3 is built from 15 residues. In germline, CDR1 is SGHRS, CDR2 YFSETQ. CDR3 coding DNA: TGCGCCAGCAGCCCCGGACTTAACTGGGACACTGAAGCTTTCTTT. This translates into CASSPGLNWDTEAFF.

V usage is TRBV9 and J usage is TRBJ2-1, with TRBD2 as a possible D gene (7 bases). This CDR3 is 15 amino acids long. CDR1 SGDLS and CDR2 YYNGEE come from the germline V gene. The ends were cut back, 3 bases at V and 7 bases at J, with 17 bases in the middle. The CDR3 sequence: CASSEGGALANEQFF. CDR3 DNA sequence: TGTGCCAGCAGCGAGGGGGGGGCCTTGGCAAATGAGCAGTTCTTC.